Following are 21 T cell receptor beta chains from one sample sequenced in a study of a mutant IDH1 vaccine in newly diagnosed glioma. Measured with immunoSEQ multiplex PCR; TCRdb has only the in-frame clones, and not every one. The table lists tens of thousands of clones, about 74% of them singletons. Regarding time point: week 35, safety follow-up. All doses held 300 ug of mutant IDH1 20-mer peptide, with topical imiquimod. The antigens these receptors bind are not known. The source material was PBMCs, sampled from a glioma patient whose treatment included an IDH1 peptide vaccine. All receptors derive from a man aged 45-60 years with glioma.

V gene TRBV6-5 combines with J gene TRBJ1-1, with D tentatively TRBD1 (5 bases). Trimming took 7 bases from V and 5 from J, leaving 8 bases between them. Per germline, CDR1 MNHEY and CDR2 SVGAGI. The CDR3 is made up of 11 amino acids. The CDR3 reads CASTGGTEAFF. In DNA form, the CDR3 reads TGTGCCAGCACTGGGGGGACTGAAGCTTTCTTT.

CDR3 nucleotide sequence: TGTGCCAGCAGCCCCCTCAACACAGATACGCAGTATTTT. This gives the protein CASSPLNTDTQYF. This chain links TRBV9 with TRBJ2-3, with D unresolved. Germline CDR1 SGDLS, CDR2 YYNGEE. The CDR3 is 13 residues long. Trimming stripped 4 bases from V and 2 bases from J, with 8 bases between.

This clone was counted a few times. The chain is built from TRBV11-2 and TRBJ2-7, with 9 bases aligning to TRBD1. The CDR3 is made up of 14 amino acids. Germline lookup yields CDR1 SGHAT and CDR2 FQNNGV. Losses at the gene ends were 4 bases for V and 3 bases for J; bases not matched to a gene: 4. The CDR3 bases are TGTGCCAGCAGCTCCGGGACAGGGAACTACGAGCAGTACTTC. This translates into CASSSGTGNYEQYF.

The chain joins TRBV7-2 to TRBJ2-3, with a tentative D call TRBD2 (7 bases). Looked up from germline, CDR1 is SGHTA and CDR2 is FQGNSA. V lost 5 bases, J lost 1 base, and 16 bases lay in between. The CDR3 is made up of 16 amino acids. This chain's CDR3 is CASSLVGGDGTDTQYF. DNA for the CDR3: TGTGCCAGCAGCCTAGTAGGGGGGGATGGCACAGATACGCAGTATTTT.

V usage is TRBV11-2 and J usage is TRBJ2-6; D may match TRBD1 or TRBD2 (6 bases each). With 1 base removed from V and 0 bases from J, the gap between germline ends came to 16 bases. This CDR3 comprises 19 residues. CDR1 is SGHAT and CDR2 is FQNNGV in the germline V gene. CDR3 region: CASSLVGTPDYSGANVLTF. The CDR3 DNA follows: TGTGCCAGCAGCTTAGTAGGGACACCGGACTACTCTGGGGCCAACGTCCTGACTTTC.

V gene TRBV4-2 combines with J gene TRBJ1-5; D remains ambiguous. The V end lost 3 bases, the J end lost 5 bases, and 11 bases lay between the germline ends. The CDR3 spans 14 residues. From germline, CDR1 is LGHNA and CDR2 YNFKEQ. The CDR3 bases are TGTGCCAGCAGCCATGACCGACGGGATCAGCCCCAGCATTTT. As protein: CASSHDRRDQPQHF.

The rearrangement joins TRBV11-3 to TRBJ2-3; D is unclear. This CDR3 spans 14 amino acids. The germline CDR1 and CDR2 sequences are SGHNT and YENEEA. The V end was cut by 5 bases, the J end by 2 bases, with 11 bases between. In DNA form, the CDR3 reads TGTGCCAGCAGCCCTAGGACCGACACAGATACGCAGTATTTT. This encodes CASSPRTDTDTQYF. The variable domain in full, with the rest retrieved from reference TRBV11-3 and TRBJ2-3, is EAGVVQSPRYKIIEKKQPVAFWCNPISGHNTLYWYLQNLGQGPELLIRYENEEAVDDSQLPKDRFSAERLKGVDSTLKIQPAELGDSAVYLCASSPRTDTDTQYFGPGTRLTVL.

CDR3 in amino acids: CASNQRGSDTQYF. In DNA, the CDR3 is TGTGCCAGCAATCAGCGGGGCTCAGATACGCAGTATTTT. V gene TRBV2 combines with J gene TRBJ2-3; 7 bases agree with TRBD2. Per germline, CDR1 SNHLY and CDR2 FYNNEI. After removal of 7 bases from V and 4 bases from J, the junction contained 5 bases not matched to a gene. The CDR3 covers 13 residues.

This clone was recorded many times. The CDR3 DNA follows: TGTGCCAGCAGCATACGACAGGGAGGGTCCTATAATTCACCCCTCCACTTT. This gives the protein CASSIRQGGSYNSPLHF. The chain has TRBV5-6 and TRBJ1-6, with 7 bases fitting TRBD1. Germline lookup yields CDR1 SGHDT and CDR2 YYEEEE. This CDR3 is built from 17 residues. V was clipped by 4 bases and J by 1 base; unmatched bases: 8. Variable domain in full (rest from reference TRBV5-6 and TRBJ1-6): DAGVTQSPTHLIKTRGQQVTLRCSPKSGHDTVSWYQQALGQGPQFIFQYYEEEERQRGNFPDRFSGHQFPNYSSELNVNALLLGDSALYLCASSIRQGGSYNSPLHFGNGTRLTVT.

Here the CDR3 reads CASRRGSGEQYF. The CDR3 DNA reads as TGCGCCAGCAGACGTGGGTCGGGCGAGCAGTACTTC. The chain combines TRBV5-1 with TRBJ2-7; D remains ambiguous. The V end lost 5 bases, the J end lost 6 bases, and 12 bases lay between the germline ends. From germline, CDR1 is SGHRS and CDR2 YFSETQ. The CDR3 length is 12 residues.

The chain combines TRBV30 with TRBJ1-1; the D is unclear. Trimming shortened V by 0 bases and J by 6 bases, and 11 bases separated the two germline ends. Germline loops: CDR1 GTSNPN, CDR2 SVGIG (reference sequence). The CDR3 sequence is 13 residues long. For the CDR3, the DNA is TGTGCCTGGAGTGTAACGGTAAATGCTGAAGCTTTCTTT. Amino acid sequence: CAWSVTVNAEAFF.

The chain joins TRBV6-1 to TRBJ1-5; TRBD1 matches 7 bases. Looked up from germline, CDR1 is MNHNS and CDR2 is SASEGT. The V and J ends lost 4 bases and 2 bases, in that order; junction bases with no gene match: 11. The CDR3 spans 17 residues. The CDR3 bases are TGTGCCAGCAGTGCCACCTTCCCGCAGGGGGGCAATCAGCCCCAGCATTTT. It translates to CASSATFPQGGNQPQHF.

This clone has more than one count but fewer than ten. The V call is TRBV7-6, the J call TRBJ1-1; weak D call: TRBD1 (5 bases). V dropped 1 base and J dropped 5 bases, with 14 bases sitting between them. Germline V gene lookup returns CDR1 SGHVS and CDR2 FNYEAQ. The CDR3 covers 15 residues. CDR3 sequence: CASSLGWGEGTEAFF. The CDR3 DNA reads TGTGCCAGCAGCTTAGGATGGGGGGAGGGAACTGAAGCTTTCTTT. The entire variable domain, with the rest obtained from reference TRBV7-6 and TRBJ1-1, is as follows: GAGVSQSPRYKVTKRGQDVALRCDPISGHVSLYWYRQALGQGPEFLTYFNYEAQQDKSGLPNDRFSAERPEGSISTLTIQRTEQRDSAMYRCASSLGWGEGTEAFFGQGTRLTVV.

This rearrangement joins TRBV14 to TRBJ1-6, with TRBD1 matching over 7 bases. Germline CDR1 is SGHDN and CDR2 is FVKESK. CDR3 length: 16 amino acids. V lost 4 bases and J lost 3; bases outside the gene matches: 6. The CDR3 DNA reads as TGTGCCAGCAGCCCGGGGACAGATTACTATAATTCACCCCTCCACTTT. Translation: CASSPGTDYYNSPLHF. Filled out from reference TRBV14 and TRBJ1-6, the complete variable domain reads EAGVTQFPSHSVIEKGQTVTLRCDPISGHDNLYWYRRVMGKEIKFLLHFVKESKQDESGMPNNRFLAERTGGTYSTLKVQPAELEDSGVYFCASSPGTDYYNSPLHFGNGTRLTVT.

This clone was detected once. The V gene is TRBV7-8, the J gene TRBJ2-2; TRBD1 is a possible D gene (6 bases). Trimming pared 5 bases from V and 4 bases from J, leaving 11 bases between. Per the germline V gene, CDR1 is SGHVS and CDR2 is FQNEAQ. The CDR3 sequence is 14 residues long. The CDR3 loop is CASSALQGTGELFF. The CDR3 DNA reads as TGTGCCAGCAGCGCCCTACAGGGCACCGGGGAGCTGTTTTTT.

The chain is built from TRBV14 and TRBJ2-1; TRBD2 might be the D (6 bases). CDR1 is SGHDN, CDR2 FVKESK, per germline. The CDR3 has 14 residues. Trimming took 6 bases from V and 1 from J, leaving 10 bases between them. The CDR3 DNA is TGTGCCAGCAGTTCGGGGGATTCCTACAATGAGCAGTTCTTC. It specifies CASSSGDSYNEQFF. The full variable domain, completed using reference TRBV14 and TRBJ2-1, is EAGVTQFPSHSVIEKGQTVTLRCDPISGHDNLYWYRRVMGKEIKFLLHFVKESKQDESGMPNNRFLAERTGGTYSTLKVQPAELEDSGVYFCASSSGDSYNEQFFGPGTRLTVL.

The CDR3 nucleotides are TGTGCCAGCAGTTACTCGAACAGGGCGGACACTGAAGCTTTCTTT. As protein: CASSYSNRADTEAFF. The chain carries TRBV6-5 and TRBJ1-1; D is possibly TRBD1 (6 bases). Germline assignment: CDR1 MNHEY and CDR2 SVGAGI. Trimming stripped 0 bases from V and 3 bases from J, with 11 bases between. This CDR3 is built from 15 residues.

This clone was seen more than once but under ten times. This chain connects TRBV19 to TRBJ1-1; tentatively, D is TRBD1 (6 bases). Trimming took off 8 bases at V and 7 bases at J, with 20 bases between the two ends. This CDR3 has 14 amino acids. Looked up from germline, CDR1 is LNHDA and CDR2 is SQIVND (reference sequence). CDR3 sequence: CASGFLGGQNEAFF. Here the CDR3 DNA reads TGTGCCAGTGGCTTTCTTGGGGGCCAAAATGAAGCTTTCTTT.

This sequence joins TRBV2 and TRBJ2-7; 11 nucleotides match TRBD1. CDR1 is SNHLY and CDR2 is FYNNEI in the germline V gene. This CDR3 comprises 15 residues. V lost 5 bases, J lost 2 bases, and 5 bases stayed unmatched. The CDR3 sequence: CASSYLGQGAYEQYF. The CDR3 DNA reads as TGTGCCAGCAGTTATCTGGGACAGGGGGCCTACGAGCAGTACTTC. Full variable domain (remainder filled in from reference TRBV2 and TRBJ2-7): EPEVTQTPSHQVTQMGQEVILRCVPISNHLYFYWYRQILGQKVEFLVSFYNNEISEKSEIFDDQFSVERPDGSNFTLKIRSTKLEDSAMYFCASSYLGQGAYEQYFGPGTRLTVT.

This clone has a single count. The CDR3 region is CASSRGWDIGGDEQYF. The CDR3 DNA reads as TGTGCCAGCAGCAGGGGATGGGATATCGGGGGGGACGAGCAGTACTTC. The chain couples TRBV5-6 to TRBJ2-7, with 8 positions matching TRBD2. Losses at the gene ends were 4 bases for V and 5 bases for J; bases not matched to a gene: 14. The germline gives CDR1 SGHDT, CDR2 YYEEEE. CDR3 size: 16 residues.

For the CDR3, the DNA is TGTGCCAGCAGGGCGGGGGGCAGCAATCAGCCCCAGCATTTT. This codes for CASRAGGSNQPQHF. The chain employs TRBV6-5 and TRBJ1-5; D is perhaps TRBD1 (6 bases). In germline, CDR1 is MNHEY, CDR2 SVGAGI. V lost 6 bases and J lost 1, with 10 bases in between. The CDR3 is 14 residues long.